These 15 T cell receptor beta chains share one sample of origin, sequenced in a study of blood T cell repertoires in COVID-19. Sequencing was performed with immunoSEQ multiplex PCR; in TCRdb, only in-frame clones are kept and a portion is missing. This table holds about 300,000 clones, nearly 90% found once. Input material: PBMCs or T cells enriched from blood (not recorded which). The source of these receptors is a young woman who had recovered from COVID-19.

The chain employs TRBV2 and TRBJ1-5, with 8 bases lining up with TRBD1. V was clipped by 6 bases and J by 0 bases; unmatched bases: 1. Germline V gene sequence: CDR1 SNHLY, CDR2 FYNNEI. The CDR3 totals 14 residues. CDR3 protein: CASRGQASNQPQHF. The CDR3 bases are TGTGCCAGCAGGGGACAGGCTAGCAATCAGCCCCAGCATTTT.

This clone appeared once. This chain links TRBV9 with TRBJ1-1; tentative D call: TRBD1 (6 bases). Trimming took 3 bases from V and 5 from J, leaving 14 bases between them. Germline loops: CDR1 SGDLS, CDR2 YYNGEE. This CDR3 comprises 14 residues. CDR3 in amino acids: CASSATGRRTEAFF. The CDR3 nucleotides read TGTGCCAGCAGCGCGACAGGTCGGAGGACTGAAGCTTTCTTT.

The J gene is TRBJ2-6, the V gene TRBV5-1; D not certain. The CDR3 covers 15 residues. CDR1 is SGHRS and CDR2 is YFSETQ in the germline V gene. Deletions cut 0 bases from V and 4 bases from J, with 8 bases between. This chain's CDR3 is CASSLAWAGANVLTF. DNA of the CDR3: TGCGCCAGCAGCTTGGCGTGGGCCGGGGCCAACGTCCTGACTTTC.

J is TRBJ2-7 and V is TRBV3-1 (or the pseudogene TRBV3-2), with 7 bases lining up with TRBD1. CDR3 length: 15 amino acids. The V and J ends lost 0 bases and 4 bases, in that order; junction bases with no gene match: 6. Germline V gene lookup returns CDR1 LGHDT and CDR2 YNNKEL (reference sequence). CDR3 region: CASSQDAQGVYEQYF. The CDR3 nucleotides are TGTGCCAGCAGCCAAGATGCGCAGGGGGTTTACGAGCAGTACTTC.

The rearrangement links TRBV7-3 to TRBJ1-6, with D perhaps TRBD1 (6 bases). In germline, CDR1 is SGHTA, CDR2 FQGTGA. The CDR3 has 15 amino acids. Deletions cut 5 bases from V and 7 bases from J, with 15 bases between. CDR3 protein: CASSQSGTSNSPLHF. The CDR3 DNA sequence: TGTGCCAGCAGCCAATCCGGGACATCCAATTCACCCCTCCACTTT.

This chain connects TRBV6-5 to TRBJ1-2, with TRBD1 matching over 12 bases. CDR1 MNHEY and CDR2 SVGAGI come from the germline V gene. The CDR3 consists of 16 residues. The ends lost 2 bases at V and 4 bases at J; junction bases unmatched: 5. The CDR3 DNA is TGTGCCAGCAGTTACGGGGACAGGGGGCACGGCTATGGCTACACCTTC. This codes for CASSYGDRGHGYGYTF.

The DNA for the CDR3 is TGCAGCGCCACAACTCGAGGTGGAGATACGCAGTATTTT. Amino acids: CSATTRGGDTQYF. The genes are TRBV29-1 and TRBJ2-3; D is unresolved. V lost 7 bases to trimming and J lost 5 bases, with 16 bases between them. The CDR3 has 13 residues. Germline V CDR1 and CDR2: SQVTM, ANQGSEA.

The chain has TRBV19 and TRBJ2-5, with a tentative D call TRBD2 (6 bases). The V end lost 10 bases, the J end lost 2 bases, and 11 bases lay between the germline ends. This CDR3 has 12 amino acids. Germline V gene data show CDR1 as LNHDA and CDR2 as SQIVND (reference sequence). CDR3 amino acids: CANLGGQETQYF. The CDR3 nucleotides are TGTGCCAACCTGGGGGGACAAGAGACCCAGTACTTC. The full variable domain, completed using reference TRBV19 and TRBJ2-5, is DGGITQSPKYLFRKEGQNVTLSCEQNLNHDAMYWYRQDPGQGLRLIYYSQIVNDFQKGDIAEGYSVSREKKESFPLTVTSAQKNPTAFYLCANLGGQETQYFGPGTRLLVL.

The chain links TRBV7-3 to TRBJ1-1, with D possibly matching TRBD1 (5 bases). This CDR3 is built from 13 residues. Germline CDR1 is SGHTA and CDR2 is FQGTGA. Trimming pared 0 bases from V and 3 bases from J, leaving 5 bases between. CDR3 coding DNA: TGTGCCAGCAGCTTAACGACAGACACTGAAGCTTTCTTT. Translation gives CASSLTTDTEAFF.

Concerning this clone itself: Other DNA sequences within the sample encode an identical CDR3. V is TRBV30 and J is TRBJ1-2; no reliable D call. Germline values: CDR1 GTSNPN, CDR2 SVGIG (reference sequence). The CDR3 contains 11 residues. V shed 4 bases and J shed 0 bases, with 3 bases lying between them. Written as DNA, the CDR3 is TGTGCCTGGACGGCTAACTATGGCTACACCTTC. The encoded protein is CAWTANYGYTF. The full variable domain, completed using reference TRBV30 and TRBJ1-2, is SQTIHQWPATLVQPVGSPLSLECTVEGTSNPNLYWYRQAAGRGLQLLFYSVGIGQISSEVPQNLSASRPQDRQFILSSKKLLLSDSGFYLCAWTANYGYTFGSGTRLTVV.

The rearrangement links TRBV2 to TRBJ2-7, with D possibly matching TRBD2 (7 bases). V was cut by 7 bases and J by 2 bases, with 15 bases left in between. CDR1 is SNHLY, CDR2 FYNNEI, per germline. CDR3 length: 14 residues. CDR3 protein: CASNVGGAAYEQYF. The CDR3 DNA follows: TGTGCCAGCAACGTAGGGGGGGCTGCCTACGAGCAGTACTTC.

This clone was found once. The rearrangement joins TRBV5-1 to TRBJ2-7, with TRBD1 matching over 8 bases. V lost 3 bases and J lost 3; bases outside the gene matches: 5. CDR1 is SGHRS, CDR2 YFSETQ, per germline. CDR3 size: 14 residues. The CDR3 is CASSSGTGVYEQYF. In DNA, the CDR3 is TGCGCCAGCAGCTCCGGGACAGGAGTCTACGAGCAGTACTTC.

This chain joins TRBV19 and TRBJ2-2; D may be TRBD1 (6 bases). Germline values: CDR1 LNHDA, CDR2 SQIVND (reference sequence). Trimming left V 5 bases short and J 7 bases short, with 14 bases between. CDR3 length: 14 amino acids. CDR3 region: CASSSNRVNGELFF. The DNA for the CDR3 is TGTGCCAGTAGTTCAAACAGGGTTAACGGGGAGCTGTTTTTT.

The gene calls are TRBV7-9 and TRBJ2-5; perhaps TRBD1 as D (6 bases). CDR1 and CDR2 from the germline V gene are SEHNR and FQNEAQ (reference sequence). Trimming took off 4 bases at V and 3 bases at J, with 9 bases between the two ends. The CDR3 has 13 amino acids. The CDR3 sequence: CASSSGTKETQYF. In DNA, the CDR3 is TGTGCCAGCAGCTCCGGGACAAAAGAGACCCAGTACTTC.

This chain uses TRBV24-1 with TRBJ2-1; 8 bases are shared with TRBD1. The CDR3 covers 15 residues. The V gene end was trimmed by 3 bases and the J gene end by 5 bases; junction bases not matched to a gene: 5. Germline CDR1 and CDR2: KGHDR and SFDVKD. CDR3 in amino acids: CATSDRAGGHNEQFF. CDR3 nucleotides: TGTGCCACCAGTGATAGGGCAGGGGGCCACAATGAGCAGTTCTTC.